This paragraph covers one T cell receptor beta chain sequence. This table comes from immunoSEQ multiplex PCR, and its TCRdb copy is limited to in-frame clones, with some not included. The sample records approximately 270,000 clones, roughly nine tenths being singletons. This record comes from a study of blood T cell repertoires in COVID-19. The V end was cut by 0 bases, the J end by 2 bases, with 15 bases between. This CDR3 has 17 amino acids. Germline V gives CDR1 KGHDR, CDR2 SFDVKD. The specimen sequenced was PBMCs or T cells enriched from blood (not recorded which). The J gene is TRBJ2-5, the V gene TRBV24-1; D is unclear. The clonotype was recovered from a human donor in a cohort exposed to, infected with or recovered from COVID-19 (not recorded which). The donor label of this sample is uncertain. The CDR3 loop reads CATSDLVLSVFQETQYF. In DNA, the CDR3 is TGTGCCACCAGTGATTTGGTCTTATCGGTGTTTCAAGAGACCCAGTACTTC.